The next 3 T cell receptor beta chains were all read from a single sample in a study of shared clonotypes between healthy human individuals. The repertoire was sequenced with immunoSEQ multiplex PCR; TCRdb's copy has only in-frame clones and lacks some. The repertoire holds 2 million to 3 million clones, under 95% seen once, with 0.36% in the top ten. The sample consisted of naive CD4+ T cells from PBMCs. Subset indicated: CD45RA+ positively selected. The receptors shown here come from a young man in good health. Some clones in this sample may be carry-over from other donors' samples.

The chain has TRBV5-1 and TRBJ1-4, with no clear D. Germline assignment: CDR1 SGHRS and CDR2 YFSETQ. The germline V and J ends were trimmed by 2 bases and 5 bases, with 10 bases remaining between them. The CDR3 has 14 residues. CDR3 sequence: CASSFGGDNEKLFF. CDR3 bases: TGCGCCAGCAGCTTTGGCGGAGACAATGAAAAACTGTTTTTT. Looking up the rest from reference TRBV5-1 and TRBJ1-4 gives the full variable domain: KAGVTQTPRYLIKTRGQQVTLSCSPISGHRSVSWYQQTPGQGLQFLFEYFSETQRNKGNFPGRFSGRQFSNSRSEMNVSTLELGDSALYLCASSFGGDNEKLFFGSGTQLSVL.

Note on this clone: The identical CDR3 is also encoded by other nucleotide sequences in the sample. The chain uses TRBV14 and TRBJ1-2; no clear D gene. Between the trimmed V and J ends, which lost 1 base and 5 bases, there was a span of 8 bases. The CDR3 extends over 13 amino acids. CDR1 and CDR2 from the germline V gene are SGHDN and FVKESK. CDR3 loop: CASSQGVSYGYTF. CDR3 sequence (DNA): TGTGCCAGCAGCCAAGGGGTTTCTTATGGCTACACCTTC.

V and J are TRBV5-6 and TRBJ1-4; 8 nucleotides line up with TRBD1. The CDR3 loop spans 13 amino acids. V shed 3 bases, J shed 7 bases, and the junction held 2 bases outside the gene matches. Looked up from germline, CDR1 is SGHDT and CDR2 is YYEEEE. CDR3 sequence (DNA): TGTGCCAGCAGCTCAGGGGGCGGTGAAAAACTGTTTTTT. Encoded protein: CASSSGGGEKLFF.